This TCR beta chain was obtained from a study of CD8 T cells in Susac syndrome. This CDR3 comprises 15 residues. The J segment lost 9 bases and the V segment lost 5 bases, leaving 10 bases of the junction unmatched. Germline V CDR1 and CDR2: MNHNY, SVGAGI (reference sequence). TCR beta sequences were obtained from blood CD8+ and CD4+ T cells. The RNA input was about 0.5 to 1 ug, and it was reverse transcribed with random hexamers. Amplification of TCR beta CDR3 across 54 Vbeta and 13 Jbeta was performed with immunoSEQ multiplex PCR. One entry per CDR3 protein results from TCRdb running MiXCR on the immunoSEQ multiplex PCR reads. Among some 170,000 distinct CDR3 sequences listed, 94% were seen once.

The source material was CD4+ T cells from PBMCs. This chain links TRBV6-6 with TRBJ1-5; 10 bases align to TRBD1. This receptor was obtained from a human donor with multiple sclerosis. This CDR3 reads CASSEETGGVTPQHF. CDR3 bases: TGTGCCAGCAGTGAGGAGACAGGGGGCGTCACGCCCCAGCATTTT.